This is a list of T cell receptor beta chains from one sample in a study of regulatory T cells in long-lasting Graves disease. TCRdb re-called the multiplex PCR reads through MiXCR, storing one row per CDR3 protein. The sample records 500,000 to 700,000 distinct CDR3 sequences, 25% to 35% being singletons. The input for sequencing was peripheral blood mononuclear cells (PBMCs), taken when the disease was refractory, from a patient treated with antithyroid drugs. These receptors all stem from a female donor with Graves disease. CDR3s include the opening cysteine and the closing phenylalanine or tryptophan. Expanded clones are given a class, and other clones once, few, many or no size at all.

j_gene,abundance,v_gene,len,CDR3aa
TRBJ1-2,NA,TRBV18,15,CASSPGAGGVYGYTF
TRBJ1-1,many,TRBV12-3/TRBV12-4,13,CASSLKEGQGAFF
TRBJ2-5,many,TRBV2,11,CASREIETQYF
TRBJ1-1,NA,TRBV15,11,CATSSRQKAFF
TRBJ2-7,many,TRBV2,14,CASSEFLGDYEQYF
TRBJ1-5,NA,TRBV3-1,12,CASSQEGLPQHF
TRBJ1-5,many,TRBV7-9,15,CASSLGDRGSQPQHF
TRBJ1-5,NA,TRBV18,15,CASSPSQGAGQPQHF
TRBJ1-6,few,TRBV27,14,CASSRTTYNSPLHF
TRBJ1-5,once,TRBV7-9,20,CASSFSDHPSPLYSNQPQHF
TRBJ1-2,NA,TRBV6-1,16,CASSQTGYPPNYGYTF
TRBJ2-4,NA,TRBV29-1,13,CSVVAGLKNIQYF
TRBJ1-2,NA,TRBV20-1,16,CSARDPDRDHVYGYTF
TRBJ2-7,once,TRBV6-2/TRBV6-3,14,CASKEGAGGYEQYF
TRBJ1-1,NA,TRBV30,14,CAWSGQRPNTEAFF
TRBJ2-5,many,TRBV12-3/TRBV12-4,17,CASSFPPLSGSGETQYF
TRBJ2-5,NA,TRBV7-6,16,CASSPSGEGVRETQYF
TRBJ1-2,few,TRBV29-1,14,CSVATGAINYGYTF
TRBJ1-2,few,TRBV7-9,13,CASSPNSNYGYTF
TRBJ1-1,NA,TRBV5-1,15,CASSFKLGGRTEAFF
TRBJ2-3,NA,TRBV19,16,CASSMTSGRMTDTQYF
TRBJ2-3,NA,TRBV11-2,15,CASSSGLAGSDTQYF
TRBJ1-2,few,TRBV29-1,14,CSVGGSRQAHGYTF
TRBJ1-1,many,TRBV20-1,13,CSQAGTANTEAFF
TRBJ1-2,many,TRBV28,16,CASSLRHKQTQWGYTF
TRBJ1-4,many,TRBV29-1,13,CSVEVPPRGKLFF
TRBJ1-3,once,TRBV28,17,CASSLIVGGGPGNTIYF
TRBJ1-3,few,TRBV11-1,14,CASSSGQKLNTIYF
TRBJ1-4,few,TRBV20-1,15,CSASDLTTSNEKLFF
TRBJ2-2,few,TRBV2,16,CASSESGRFNTGELFF
TRBJ1-1,NA,TRBV29-1,14,CSVAPYREDTEAFF
TRBJ1-2,few,TRBV7-3,15,CASSLGGPTNYGYTF
TRBJ2-4,NA,TRBV19,14,CASSSSLYGNIQYF
TRBJ1-5,NA,TRBV20-1,14,CSASGQGKNQPQHF
TRBJ2-2,NA,TRBV12-3/TRBV12-4,16,CASSLISGGNTGELFF
TRBJ2-7,NA,TRBV6-1,14,CASTPRAGSYEQYF
TRBJ1-2,few,TRBV12-3/TRBV12-4,14,CASSSLRQNYGYTF
TRBJ2-1,NA,TRBV5-1,14,CASSPTGEGNEQFF
TRBJ1-1,many,TRBV2,14,CASSEVLDGTEAFF
TRBJ2-5,few,TRBV9,15,CASSTSGTSQETQYF